Shown below are 5 T cell receptor beta chains from a single sample sequenced in a study of shared clonotypes between healthy human individuals. Sequencing used immunoSEQ multiplex PCR; TCRdb keeps in-frame clones, though not all of them. The sample contains under 2.5 million clones, approximately 90% of which appear only once. The sample taken for sequencing was naive CD4+ T cells from PBMCs. As to subset: CD45RA+ positively selected. These receptors were obtained from a young man in good health. Some clones in this sample may be carry-over from other donors' samples.

This sequence joins TRBV6-1 and TRBJ1-1, with D hard to call. The germline CDR1 and CDR2 sequences are MNHNS and SASEGT. Trimming pared 0 bases from V and 2 bases from J, leaving 13 bases between. The CDR3 covers 16 residues. The CDR3 protein is CASSEAVSGPNTEAFF. For the CDR3, the DNA is TGTGCCAGCAGTGAAGCGGTCTCCGGTCCTAACACTGAAGCTTTCTTT.

This chain connects TRBV6-1 to TRBJ2-7, with D perhaps TRBD1 (7 bases). V lost 4 bases, J lost 2 bases, and 15 bases lay in between. This CDR3 contains 15 residues. Germline-derived CDR1 and CDR2 are MNHNS and SASEGT. CDR3 protein: CASSGGDRLAYEQYF. CDR3 in DNA: TGTGCCAGCAGTGGGGGGGACAGACTGGCCTACGAGCAGTACTTC.

This clone has just one count. This chain uses TRBV6-5 with TRBJ2-7, with TRBD1 identical over 10 bases. Germline lookup yields CDR1 MNHEY and CDR2 SVGAGI. The V gene end was trimmed by 6 bases and the J gene end by 0 bases; junction bases not matched to a gene: 5. The CDR3 has 15 amino acids. CDR3 protein: CASRRQGASSYEQYF. The CDR3 DNA reads as TGTGCCAGCAGGAGACAGGGGGCGAGCTCCTACGAGCAGTACTTC.

The chain employs TRBV5-1 and TRBJ1-3, with D possibly being TRBD1 (5 bases). The germline V and J ends were trimmed by 4 bases and 0 bases, with 14 bases remaining between them. CDR3 length: 16 amino acids. CDR1 is SGHRS, CDR2 YFSETQ, per germline. The CDR3 sequence is CASSPSGGSSGNTIYF. CDR3 DNA sequence: TGCGCCAGCAGCCCATCTGGGGGGAGCTCTGGAAACACCATATATTTT.

The V gene is TRBV7-2, the J gene TRBJ2-3, with D unresolved. The CDR3 has 14 residues. Germline CDR1 SGHTA, CDR2 FQGNSA. V lost 3 bases, J lost 5 bases, and 12 bases lay in between. The CDR3 sequence: CASSFLSLVDTQYF. Written as DNA, the CDR3 is TGTGCCAGCAGCTTCCTCTCATTAGTAGATACGCAGTATTTT.